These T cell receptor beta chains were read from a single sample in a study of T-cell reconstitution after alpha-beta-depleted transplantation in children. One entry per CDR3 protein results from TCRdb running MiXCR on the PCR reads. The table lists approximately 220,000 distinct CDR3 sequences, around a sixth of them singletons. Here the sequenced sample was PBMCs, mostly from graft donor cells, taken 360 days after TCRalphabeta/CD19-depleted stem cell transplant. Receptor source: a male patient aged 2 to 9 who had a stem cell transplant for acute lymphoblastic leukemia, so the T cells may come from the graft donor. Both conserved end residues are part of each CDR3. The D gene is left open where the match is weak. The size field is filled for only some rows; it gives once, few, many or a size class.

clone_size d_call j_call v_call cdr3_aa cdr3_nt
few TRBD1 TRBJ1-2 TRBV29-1 CSVGDRDNYGYTF TGCAGCGTTGGGGACAGGGACAACTATGGCTACACCTTC
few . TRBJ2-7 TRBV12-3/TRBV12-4 CASYASPYEQYF TGTGCCAGCTATGCTTCCCCCTACGAGCAGTACTTC
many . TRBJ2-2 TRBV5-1 CASSLASTSLANTGELFF TGCGCCAGCAGCTTAGCCTCGACATCACTAGCGAACACCGGGGAGCTGTTTTTT
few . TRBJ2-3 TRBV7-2 CASSPIGGVADTQYF TGTGCCAGCAGCCCGATCGGAGGGGTGGCAGATACGCAGTATTTT
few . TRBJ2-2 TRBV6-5 CASSSPFDGLLNTGELFF TGTGCCAGCAGTTCACCATTTGACGGGCTCCTTAACACCGGGGAGCTGTTTTTT
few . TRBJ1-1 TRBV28 CASRPGDNTEAFF TGTGCCAGCAGGCCAGGGGATAACACTGAAGCTTTCTTT
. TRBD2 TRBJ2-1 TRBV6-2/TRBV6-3 CASSRLAGGYGEQFF TGTGCCAGCAGCCGACTAGCGGGGGGCTACGGTGAGCAGTTCTTC
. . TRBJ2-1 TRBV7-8 CASKPSGLYNEQFF TGTGCCAGCAAACCGAGCGGACTTTACAATGAGCAGTTCTTC
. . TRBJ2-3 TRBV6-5 CASSYGDSGTDTQYF TGTGCCAGCAGTTATGGGGACTCAGGCACAGATACGCAGTATTTT
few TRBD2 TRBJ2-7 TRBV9 CASSVAGSGGYEQYF TGTGCCAGCAGCGTAGCTGGTAGCGGGGGCTACGAGCAGTACTTC
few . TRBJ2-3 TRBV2 CASSRGPPDTQYF TGTGCCAGCAGTAGGGGCCCTCCAGATACGCAGTATTTT
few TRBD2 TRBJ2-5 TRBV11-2 CASSLDAASGGAETQYF TGTGCCAGCAGCCTAGACGCGGCTAGCGGGGGGGCTGAGACCCAGTACTTC
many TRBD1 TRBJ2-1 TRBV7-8 CASSLADRVVVSEQFF TGTGCCAGCAGCTTAGCGGACAGGGTCGTTGTAAGTGAGCAGTTCTTC
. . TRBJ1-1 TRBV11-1 CASSLVLLNTEAFF TGTGCCAGCAGCTTAGTACTTTTGAACACTGAAGCTTTCTTT
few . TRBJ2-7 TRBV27 CASSPRQLLDSYEQYF TGTGCCAGCAGTCCTCGACAGCTGTTAGATTCCTACGAGCAGTACTTC
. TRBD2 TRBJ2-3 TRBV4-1 CASSQAGAGGGGDTQYF TGCGCCAGCAGCCAAGCTGGAGCGGGGGGGGGAGGTGATACGCAGTATTTT
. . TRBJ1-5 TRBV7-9 CASSAGRIWEQPQHF TGTGCCAGCAGCGCTGGGCGGATTTGGGAGCAGCCCCAGCATTTT
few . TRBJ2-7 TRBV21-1 CASSKEGQFLDEQYF TGTGCCAGCAGCAAAGAGGGACAGTTTTTAGACGAGCAGTACTTC
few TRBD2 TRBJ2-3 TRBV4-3 CASSRVTSGEPDTQYF TGCGCCAGCAGCCGGGTGACTAGCGGGGAACCAGATACGCAGTATTTT
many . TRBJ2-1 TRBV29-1 CSVGDGGNEQFF TGCAGCGTTGGGGATGGGGGCAACGAGCAGTTCTTC
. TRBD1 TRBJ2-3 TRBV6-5 CASSYLRDRAKDTQYF TGTGCCAGCAGTTACCTCCGGGACAGGGCAAAAGATACGCAGTATTTT
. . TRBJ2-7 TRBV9 CASSHPTFGGRQGYYEQYF TGTGCCAGCAGCCACCCAACGTTCGGCGGACGGCAAGGTTACTACGAGCAGTACTTC
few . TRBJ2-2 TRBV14 CASSQEGAETNTGELFF TGTGCCAGCAGCCAAGAAGGGGCAGAGACGAACACCGGGGAGCTGTTTTTT
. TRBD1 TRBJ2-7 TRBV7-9 CASSLEGTVVSYEQYF TGTGCCAGCAGCTTAGAAGGGACAGTTGTCTCCTACGAGCAGTACTTC
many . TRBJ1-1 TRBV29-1 CSVVGSGEAFF TGCAGCGTTGTAGGGAGTGGTGAAGCTTTCTTT
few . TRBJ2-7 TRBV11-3 CASSLGPFYEQYF TGTGCCAGCAGCTTGGGACCTTTCTACGAGCAGTACTTC
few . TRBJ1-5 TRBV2 CASSAGGLSNQPQHF TGTGCCAGCAGCGCCGGCGGTTTGTCAAATCAGCCCCAGCATTTT
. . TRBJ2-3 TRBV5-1 CASSSGPTDTQYF TGCGCCAGCAGCTCGGGACCCACAGATACGCAGTATTTT
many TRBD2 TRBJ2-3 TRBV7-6 CASSLGGGASTDTQYF TGTGCCAGCAGCTTAGGCGGGGGGGCTAGCACAGATACGCAGTATTTT
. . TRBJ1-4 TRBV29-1 CSAVTNEKLFF TGCAGCGCGGTAACTAATGAAAAACTGTTTTTT
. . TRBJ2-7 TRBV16 CASSQSSWQVRDSGQYF TGTGCCAGCAGCCAATCCTCGTGGCAGGTCCGTGATTCCGGGCAGTACTTC
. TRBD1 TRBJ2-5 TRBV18 CASSPLIRTGGMETQYF TGTGCCAGCTCACCACTGATCAGGACAGGCGGAATGGAGACCCAGTACTTC
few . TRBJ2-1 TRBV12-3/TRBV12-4 CASSPEGNEQFF TGTGCCAGCAGCCCGGAAGGCAATGAGCAGTTCTTC
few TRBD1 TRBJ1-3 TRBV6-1 CASSPYDRGSNTIYF TGTGCCAGCAGTCCCTATGACAGGGGAAGCAACACCATATATTTT
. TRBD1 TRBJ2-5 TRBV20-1 CSAIPGQGQETQYF TGCAGTGCCATACCGGGACAGGGACAAGAGACCCAGTACTTC
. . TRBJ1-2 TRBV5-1 CASSSLGGFSYGYTF TGCGCCAGCAGTTCCCTTGGTGGGTTCTCCTATGGCTACACCTTC
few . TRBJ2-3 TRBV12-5 CASGPKGGDTQYF TGTGCTAGTGGTCCTAAGGGGGGAGATACGCAGTATTTT
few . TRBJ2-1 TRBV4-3 CASSQEGTWRYNEQFF TGCGCCAGCAGCCAAGAGGGCACCTGGCGTTACAATGAGCAGTTCTTC
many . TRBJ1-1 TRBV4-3 CASSQGVVGSWGTEAFF TGCGCCAGCAGCCAAGGGGTGGTGGGCAGCTGGGGCACTGAAGCTTTCTTT
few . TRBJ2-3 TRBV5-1 CASSLSQRNPSTDTQYF TGCGCCAGCAGCTTGTCTCAGAGAAACCCAAGCACAGATACGCAGTATTTT
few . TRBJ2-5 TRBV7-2 CASSLRWETQYF TGTGCCAGCAGTCTTCGGTGGGAGACCCAGTACTTC